This note documents a single TCR beta chain sequence. Its antigen target is currently unknown. Base qualities are missing; no much larger clone stands one base away. The source of the sample is a study of control samples from healthy donors and cancer patients (TCRdb year 2020). Unmatched junction bases come to 13, with V trimmed by 5 bases and J by 4 bases. Reading the germline V gene (reference sequence) gives CDR1 SEHNR and CDR2 FQNEAQ. Counted from cysteine to phenylalanine, this CDR3 has 16 amino acids. The only DNA kept is the CDR3, 48 bases in frame from the first base. Libraries came from the immunoSEQ multiplex PCR assay. Sourced from immuneACCESS, this table was stored by TCRdb with only in-frame sequences that have V and J called. A share of the clones is absent; for the studies checked, an unresolved V gene accounts for under half, and the remainder has no known explanation. This sample comprises approximately 130,000 clones, around 86% of them detected only once. About 8.7% of the sample rests with the top ten.

The chain joins TRBV7-9 to TRBJ1-2; 7 middle bases align to TRBD1. The sequence derives from a man aged 40-50 years in good health. Sequenced material: blood. CDR3 loop: CASSLTGAAVGYGYTF. In nucleotides, the sequence is TGTGCCAGCAGCCTCACAGGGGCGGCCGTCGGCTATGGCTACACCTTC.